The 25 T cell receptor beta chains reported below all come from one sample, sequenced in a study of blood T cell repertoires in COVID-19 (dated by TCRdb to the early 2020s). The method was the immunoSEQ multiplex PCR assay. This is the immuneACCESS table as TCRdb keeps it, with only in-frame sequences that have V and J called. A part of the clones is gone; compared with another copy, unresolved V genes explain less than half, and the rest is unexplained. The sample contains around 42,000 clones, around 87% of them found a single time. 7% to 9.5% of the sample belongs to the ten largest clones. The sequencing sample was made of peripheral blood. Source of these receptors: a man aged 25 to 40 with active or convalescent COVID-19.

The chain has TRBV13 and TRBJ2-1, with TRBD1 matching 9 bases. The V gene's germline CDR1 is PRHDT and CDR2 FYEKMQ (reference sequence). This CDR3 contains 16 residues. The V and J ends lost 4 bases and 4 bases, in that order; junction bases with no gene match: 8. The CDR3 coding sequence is TGTGCCAGCAGCTCGCCCGGGACAGGGATTTACAATGAGCAGTTCTTC. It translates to CASSSPGTGIYNEQFF.

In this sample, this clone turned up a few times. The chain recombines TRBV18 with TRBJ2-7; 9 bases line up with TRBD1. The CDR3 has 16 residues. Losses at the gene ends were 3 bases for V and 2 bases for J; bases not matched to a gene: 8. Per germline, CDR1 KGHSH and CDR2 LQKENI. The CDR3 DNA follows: TGTGCCAGCTCACCCTTCACAGGGGGCCCAGCCTACGAGCAGTACTTC. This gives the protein CASSPFTGGPAYEQYF.

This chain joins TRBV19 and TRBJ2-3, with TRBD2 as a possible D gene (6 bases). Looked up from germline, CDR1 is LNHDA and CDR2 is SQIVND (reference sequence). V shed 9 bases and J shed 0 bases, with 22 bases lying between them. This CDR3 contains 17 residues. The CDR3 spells CASAEVWGTASTDTQYF. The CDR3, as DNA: TGTGCCAGCGCCGAGGTGTGGGGGACTGCTAGCACAGATACGCAGTATTTT.

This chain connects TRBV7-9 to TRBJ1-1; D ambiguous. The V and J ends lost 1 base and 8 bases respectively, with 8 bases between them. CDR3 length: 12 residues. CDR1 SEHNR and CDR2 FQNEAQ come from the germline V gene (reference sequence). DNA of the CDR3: TGTGCCAGCAGCTTAGGAGGAATCGAAGCTTTCTTT. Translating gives CASSLGGIEAFF.

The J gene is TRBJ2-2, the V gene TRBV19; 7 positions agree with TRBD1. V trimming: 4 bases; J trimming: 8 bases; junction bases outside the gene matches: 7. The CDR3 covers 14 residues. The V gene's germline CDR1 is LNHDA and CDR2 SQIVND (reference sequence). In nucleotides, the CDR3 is TGTGCCAGTAGTAGGGACAGTAGAAGAGGGGAGCTGTTTTTT. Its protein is CASSRDSRRGELFF.

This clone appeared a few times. The CDR3, as DNA: TGTGCCAGCAGCCAAGACGGGAGGCTCAATGAAAAACTGTTTTTT. Translation: CASSQDGRLNEKLFF. The chain uses TRBV14 and TRBJ1-4, with D unresolved. Looked up from germline, CDR1 is SGHDN and CDR2 is FVKESK. The CDR3 spans 15 residues. V shed 0 bases and J shed 5 bases, with 10 bases lying between them.

Here the CDR3 reads CASSLTGGTTPLHF. In nucleotides, the CDR3 is TGTGCCAGCAGCTTAACAGGGGGCACGACACCCCTCCACTTT. The chain is built from TRBV7-9 and TRBJ1-6, with 9 nucleotides matching TRBD1. Germline CDR1 SEHNR, CDR2 FQNEAQ (reference sequence). The CDR3 loop spans 14 amino acids. Trimming removed 2 bases from V and 11 bases from J; junction bases left unmatched: 4.

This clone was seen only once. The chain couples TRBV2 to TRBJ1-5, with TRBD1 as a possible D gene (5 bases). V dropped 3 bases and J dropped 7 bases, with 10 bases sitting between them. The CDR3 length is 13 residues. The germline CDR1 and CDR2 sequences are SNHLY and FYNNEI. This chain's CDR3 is CASSEQGRQPQHF. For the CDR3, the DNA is TGTGCCAGCAGTGAGCAGGGCCGGCAGCCCCAGCATTTT.

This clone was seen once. CDR3 protein: CASSDSTGDGTGELFF. The CDR3 nucleotides read TGTGCCAGCAGTGACTCTACAGGGGATGGAACCGGGGAGCTGTTTTTT. The gene calls are TRBV6-4 and TRBJ2-2; 7 bases align to TRBD1. CDR1 and CDR2 from the germline V gene are MRHNA and SNTAGT. The CDR3 runs to 16 residues. Unmatched junction bases numbered 6, after V lost 0 bases and J lost 5 bases.

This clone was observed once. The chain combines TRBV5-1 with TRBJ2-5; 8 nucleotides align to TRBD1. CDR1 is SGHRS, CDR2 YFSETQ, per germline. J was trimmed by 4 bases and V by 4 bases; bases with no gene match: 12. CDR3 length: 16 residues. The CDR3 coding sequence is TGCGCCAGCAGCGCAGACAGGGGCGGGGAAGGAGAGACCCAGTACTTC. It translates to CASSADRGGEGETQYF.

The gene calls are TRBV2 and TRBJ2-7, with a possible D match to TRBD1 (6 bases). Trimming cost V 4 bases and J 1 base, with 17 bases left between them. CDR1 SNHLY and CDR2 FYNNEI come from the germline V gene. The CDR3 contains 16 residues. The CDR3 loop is CASSVGRQVMSYEQYF. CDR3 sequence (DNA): TGTGCCAGCAGTGTGGGTAGACAGGTCATGTCCTACGAGCAGTACTTC.

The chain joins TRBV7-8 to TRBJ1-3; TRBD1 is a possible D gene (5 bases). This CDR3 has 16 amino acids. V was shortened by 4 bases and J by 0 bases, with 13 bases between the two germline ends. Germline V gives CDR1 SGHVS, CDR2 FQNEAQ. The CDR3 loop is CASSWTQSRSGNTIYF. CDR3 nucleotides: TGTGCCAGCAGCTGGACACAAAGCCGCTCTGGAAACACCATATATTTT.

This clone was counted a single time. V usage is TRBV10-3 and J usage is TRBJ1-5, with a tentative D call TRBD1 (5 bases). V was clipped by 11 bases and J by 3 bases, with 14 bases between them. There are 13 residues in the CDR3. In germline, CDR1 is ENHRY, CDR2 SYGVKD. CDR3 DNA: TGTGCCGTCCAGGCAGGGAACAATCAGCCCCAGCATTTT. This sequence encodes CAVQAGNNQPQHF.

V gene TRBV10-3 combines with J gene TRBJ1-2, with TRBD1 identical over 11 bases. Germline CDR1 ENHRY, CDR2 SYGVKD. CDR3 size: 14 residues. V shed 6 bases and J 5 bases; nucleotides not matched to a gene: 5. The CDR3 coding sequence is TGTGCCATCAGCACCGGACAGGGGGCATATGGCTACACCTTC. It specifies CAISTGQGAYGYTF.

CDR3 sequence (DNA): TGTGCCAGCAGGGGACCCGGGACAGGGGAAAACAATGAGCAGTTCTTC. Its translation: CASRGPGTGENNEQFF. The chain links TRBV28 to TRBJ2-1, with TRBD1 matching over 10 bases. The CDR3 is 16 amino acids. Germline trimming cut 6 bases from V and 5 bases from J; bases unmatched to any gene: 10. CDR1 and CDR2 from the germline V gene are MDHEN and SYDVKM.

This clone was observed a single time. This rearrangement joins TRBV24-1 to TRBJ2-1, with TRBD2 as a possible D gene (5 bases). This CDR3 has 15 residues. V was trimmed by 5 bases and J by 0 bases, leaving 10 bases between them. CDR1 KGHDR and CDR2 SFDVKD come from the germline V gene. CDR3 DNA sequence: TGTGCCACCAGTGGTGTAGGGAGCTCCTACAATGAGCAGTTCTTC. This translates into CATSGVGSSYNEQFF.

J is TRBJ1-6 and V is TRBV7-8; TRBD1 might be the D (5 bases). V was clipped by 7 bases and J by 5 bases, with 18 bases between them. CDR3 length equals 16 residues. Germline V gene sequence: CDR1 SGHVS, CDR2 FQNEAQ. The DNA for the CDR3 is TGTGCCAGCACCCCGGGGGGTTTACTCAATAATTCACCCCTCCACTTT. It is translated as CASTPGGLLNNSPLHF.

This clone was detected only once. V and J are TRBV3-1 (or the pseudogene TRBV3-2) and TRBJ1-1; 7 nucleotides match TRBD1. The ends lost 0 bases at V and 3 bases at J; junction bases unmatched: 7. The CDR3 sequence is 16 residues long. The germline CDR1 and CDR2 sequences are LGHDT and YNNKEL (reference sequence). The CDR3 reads CASSQDHTGEDTEAFF. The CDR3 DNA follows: TGTGCCAGCAGCCAAGATCACACAGGGGAGGACACTGAAGCTTTCTTT.

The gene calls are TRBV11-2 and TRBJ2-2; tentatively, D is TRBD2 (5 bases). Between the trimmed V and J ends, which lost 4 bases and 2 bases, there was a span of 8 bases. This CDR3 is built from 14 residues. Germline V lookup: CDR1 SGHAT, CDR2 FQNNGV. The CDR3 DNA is TGTGCCAGCAGCTCTTCGGGAAACACCGGGGAGCTGTTTTTT. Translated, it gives CASSSSGNTGELFF.

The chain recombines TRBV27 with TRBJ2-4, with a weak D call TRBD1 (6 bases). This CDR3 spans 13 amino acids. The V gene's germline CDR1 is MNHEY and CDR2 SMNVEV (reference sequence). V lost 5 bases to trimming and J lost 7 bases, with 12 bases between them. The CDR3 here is CASSTGTPNIQYF. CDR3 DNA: TGTGCCAGCAGTACCGGGACACCCAACATTCAGTACTTC.

The CDR3 nucleotides read TGTGCCAGCAGCCAGGTCGGGACAGCTGAGCAGTTCTTC. It is translated as CASSQVGTAEQFF. This chain uses TRBV3-1 (or the pseudogene TRBV3-2) with TRBJ2-1, with 7 positions matching TRBD1. The CDR3 loop spans 13 amino acids. CDR1 is LGHDT, CDR2 YNNKEL, per germline (reference sequence). V trimming: 3 bases; J trimming: 9 bases; junction bases outside the gene matches: 5.

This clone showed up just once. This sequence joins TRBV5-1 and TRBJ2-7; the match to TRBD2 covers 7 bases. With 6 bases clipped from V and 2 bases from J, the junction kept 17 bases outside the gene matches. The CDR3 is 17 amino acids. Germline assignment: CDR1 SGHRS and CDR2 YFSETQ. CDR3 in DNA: TGCGCCAGCACAATCCAAGTAACTAGCGACCTTACCTACGAGCAGTACGTC. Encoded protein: CASTIQVTSDLTYEQYV.

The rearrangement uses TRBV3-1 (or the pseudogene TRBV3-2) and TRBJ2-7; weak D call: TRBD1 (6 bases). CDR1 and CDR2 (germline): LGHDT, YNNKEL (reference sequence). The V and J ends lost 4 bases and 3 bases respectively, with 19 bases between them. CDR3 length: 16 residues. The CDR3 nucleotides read TGTGCCAGCAGCCCTCCGGGAATGGGGGCTTACTACGAGCAGTACTTC. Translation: CASSPPGMGAYYEQYF.

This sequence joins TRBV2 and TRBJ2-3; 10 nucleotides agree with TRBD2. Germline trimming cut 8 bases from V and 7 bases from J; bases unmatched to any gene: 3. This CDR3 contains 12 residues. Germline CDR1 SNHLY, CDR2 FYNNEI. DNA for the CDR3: TGTGCCAGCTGTAGCGGGGGGAATACGCAGTATTTT. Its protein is CASCSGGNTQYF.

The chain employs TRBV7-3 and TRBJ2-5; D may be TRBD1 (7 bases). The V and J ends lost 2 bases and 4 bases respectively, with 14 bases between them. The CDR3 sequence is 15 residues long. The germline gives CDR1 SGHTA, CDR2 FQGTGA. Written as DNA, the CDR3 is TGTGCCAGCAGCTTAGGGACAGCGGGCGGAGAGACCCAGTACTTC. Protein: CASSLGTAGGETQYF.